In its sample, the clone carrying this TCR beta chain was seen many times. The antigen is undetermined. Germline CDR1 is SGHNT and CDR2 is YENEEA. V was clipped by 5 bases and J by 9 bases, with 19 bases between them. The CDR3 loop spans 14 amino acids. RNA transcripts were the template for amplifying TCR beta CDR3 regions. The HTBI primer set served for first-round RT-PCR of the TCR CDR3. TCRdb reprocessed the multiplex PCR reads via MiXCR and lists one record per CDR3 protein. The sample lists 640,000 or so distinct CDR3 sequences, roughly 14% occurring once. The sample belongs to a study of T cells in Graves' hyperthyroidism and ophthalmopathy. Study-wide points: Most thyroid clonotypes that were expanded above 0.001 also turned up in blood. Ophthalmopathy prediction by the model preceded onset by a median about 6 months.

At least 3 on the Clinical Activity Score was recorded for ophthalmopathy patients, who also had NOSPECS grade at least 4 and duration under 3 months. The study based diagnoses on clinical symptoms, serum thyroxine and TRAb, thyroid ultrasound and orbital computed tomography. The sample was blood. This sequence joins TRBV11-3 and TRBJ1-2; D may be TRBD1 (5 bases). This TCR was sampled from a woman in her forties with Graves' ophthalmopathy. This CDR3 reads CASSPEGTARSYTF. In DNA form, the CDR3 reads TGTGCCAGCAGCCCCGAGGGGACCGCTCGTAGCTACACCTTC.